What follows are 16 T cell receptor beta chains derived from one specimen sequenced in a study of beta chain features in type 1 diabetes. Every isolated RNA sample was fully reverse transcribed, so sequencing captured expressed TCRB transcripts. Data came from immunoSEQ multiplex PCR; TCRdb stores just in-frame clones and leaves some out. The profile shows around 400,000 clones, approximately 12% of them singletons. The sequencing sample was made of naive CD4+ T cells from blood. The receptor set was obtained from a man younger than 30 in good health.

CDR3 protein: CASSLEGQYFSNQPQHF. The CDR3 DNA follows: TGCGCCAGCAGCCTGGAAGGACAGTACTTTAGCAATCAGCCCCAGCATTTT. The V and J genes are TRBV4-1 and TRBJ1-5; TRBD1 might be the D (6 bases). The length of the CDR3 is 17 residues. V was clipped by 4 bases and J by 0 bases, with 16 bases between them. Germline CDR1 reads MGHRA; CDR2 reads YSYEKL.

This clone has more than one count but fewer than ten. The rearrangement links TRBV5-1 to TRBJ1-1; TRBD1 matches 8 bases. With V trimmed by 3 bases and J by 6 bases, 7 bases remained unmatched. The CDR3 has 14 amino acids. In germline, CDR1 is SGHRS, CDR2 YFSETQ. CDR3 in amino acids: CASSWGGQVAEAFF. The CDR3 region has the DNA TGCGCCAGCAGCTGGGGGGGACAGGTTGCTGAAGCTTTCTTT.

The DNA for the CDR3 is TGTGCCAGCAGCTTAATAGATGCTCCTAATGAAAAACTGTTTTTT. Protein product: CASSLIDAPNEKLFF. V is TRBV7-9 and J is TRBJ1-4, with D hard to call. CDR1 is SEHNR, CDR2 FQNEAQ, per germline (reference sequence). This CDR3 region has 15 residues. The V gene lost 2 bases and the J gene lost 3 bases, with 10 bases spanning the gap.

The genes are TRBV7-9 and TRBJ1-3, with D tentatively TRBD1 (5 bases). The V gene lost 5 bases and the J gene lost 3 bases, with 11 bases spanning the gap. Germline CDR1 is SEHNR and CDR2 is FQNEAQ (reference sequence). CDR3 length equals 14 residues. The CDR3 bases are TGTGCCAGCAGCCTGGACACCGGTGGAAACACCATATATTTT. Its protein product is CASSLDTGGNTIYF.

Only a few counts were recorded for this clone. CDR3 amino acids: CASSVPGGKGGNIQYF. In nucleotides, the CDR3 is TGTGCCAGCAGTGTACCGGGGGGAAAGGGCGGAAACATTCAGTACTTC. This chain links TRBV2 with TRBJ2-4, with TRBD2 matching over 7 bases. From germline, CDR1 is SNHLY and CDR2 FYNNEI. V was clipped by 4 bases and J by 6 bases; unmatched bases: 12. This CDR3 has 16 amino acids. The full variable domain, in which reference TRBV2 and TRBJ2-4 provide the parts outside the CDR3, is EPEVTQTPSHQVTQMGQEVILRCVPISNHLYFYWYRQILGQKVEFLVSFYNNEISEKSEIFDDQFSVERPDGSNFTLKIRSTKLEDSAMYFCASSVPGGKGGNIQYFGAGTRLSVL.

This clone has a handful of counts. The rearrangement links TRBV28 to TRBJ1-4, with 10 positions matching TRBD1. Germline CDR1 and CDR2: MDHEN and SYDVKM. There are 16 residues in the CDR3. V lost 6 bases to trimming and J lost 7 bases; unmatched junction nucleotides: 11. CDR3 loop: CASRYHSGTGVEKLFF. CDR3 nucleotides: TGTGCCAGCAGGTACCACTCAGGGACAGGGGTTGAAAAACTGTTTTTT.

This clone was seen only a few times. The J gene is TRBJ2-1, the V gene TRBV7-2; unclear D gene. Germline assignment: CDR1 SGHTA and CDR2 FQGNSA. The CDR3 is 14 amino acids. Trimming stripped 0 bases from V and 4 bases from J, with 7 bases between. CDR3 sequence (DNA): TGTGCCAGCAGCTTAGCTACTCCTTACAATGAGCAGTTCTTC. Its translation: CASSLATPYNEQFF. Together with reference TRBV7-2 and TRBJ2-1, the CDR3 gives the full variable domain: GAGVSQSPSNKVTEKGKDVELRCDPISGHTALYWYRQSLGQGLEFLIYFQGNSAPDKSGLPSDRFSAERTGGSVSTLTIQRTQQEDSAVYLCASSLATPYNEQFFGPGTRLTVL.

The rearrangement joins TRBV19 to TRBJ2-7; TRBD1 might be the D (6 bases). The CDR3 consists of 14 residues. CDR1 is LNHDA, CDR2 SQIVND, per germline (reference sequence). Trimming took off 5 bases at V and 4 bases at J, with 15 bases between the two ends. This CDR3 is CASSLGDIGYEQYF. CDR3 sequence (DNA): TGTGCCAGTAGTCTAGGGGACATAGGGTACGAGCAGTACTTC.

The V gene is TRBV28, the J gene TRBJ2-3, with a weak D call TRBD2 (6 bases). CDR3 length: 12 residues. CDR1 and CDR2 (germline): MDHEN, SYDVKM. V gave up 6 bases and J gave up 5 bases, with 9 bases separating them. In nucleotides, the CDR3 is TGTGCCAGCAGACTTAGCGGAGATACGCAGTATTTT. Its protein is CASRLSGDTQYF.

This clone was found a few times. For the CDR3, the DNA is TGTGCCTGGAGGTGGCTGACAGGGGACGAGCAGTACTTC. Translating gives CAWRWLTGDEQYF. This rearrangement joins TRBV30 to TRBJ2-7, with 8 bases matching TRBD1. This CDR3 comprises 13 residues. Germline CDR1 reads GTSNPN; CDR2 reads SVGIG (reference sequence). Unmatched junction bases numbered 6, after V lost 3 bases and J lost 5 bases.

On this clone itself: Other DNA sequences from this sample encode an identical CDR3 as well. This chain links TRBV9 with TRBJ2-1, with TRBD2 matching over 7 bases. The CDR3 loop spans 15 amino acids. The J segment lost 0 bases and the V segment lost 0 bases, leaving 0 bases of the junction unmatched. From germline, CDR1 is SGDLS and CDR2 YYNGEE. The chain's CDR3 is CASSVGGGSYNEQFF. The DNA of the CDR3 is TGTGCCAGCAGCGTAGGCGGGGGCTCCTACAATGAGCAGTTCTTC.

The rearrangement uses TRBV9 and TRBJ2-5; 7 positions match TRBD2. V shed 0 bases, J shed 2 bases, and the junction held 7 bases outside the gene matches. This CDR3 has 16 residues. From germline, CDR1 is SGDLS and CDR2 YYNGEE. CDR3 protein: CASSVDSGATQETQYF. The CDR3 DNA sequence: TGTGCCAGCAGCGTAGACAGCGGGGCAACACAAGAGACCCAGTACTTC.

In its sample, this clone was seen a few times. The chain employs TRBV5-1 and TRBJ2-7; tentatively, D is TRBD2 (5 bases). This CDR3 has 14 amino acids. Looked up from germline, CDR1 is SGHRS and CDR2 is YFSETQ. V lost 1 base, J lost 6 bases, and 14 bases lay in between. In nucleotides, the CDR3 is TGCGCCAGCAGCTTGCTCGGAGGACCCGGCGAGCAGTACTTC. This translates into CASSLLGGPGEQYF.

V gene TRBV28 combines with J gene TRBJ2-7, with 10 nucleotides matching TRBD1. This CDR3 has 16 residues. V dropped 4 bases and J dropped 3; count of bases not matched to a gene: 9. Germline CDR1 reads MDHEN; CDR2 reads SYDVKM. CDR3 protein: CASSSSGTGEVYEQYF. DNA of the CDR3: TGTGCCAGCAGTTCAAGCGGGACAGGGGAAGTCTACGAGCAGTACTTC.

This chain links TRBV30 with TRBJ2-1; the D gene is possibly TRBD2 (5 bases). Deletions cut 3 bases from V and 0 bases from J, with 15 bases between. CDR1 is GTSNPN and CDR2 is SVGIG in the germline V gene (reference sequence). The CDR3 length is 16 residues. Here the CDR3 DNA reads TGTGCCTGGAGCGACCCAGCGGCAAGCTCCTACAATGAGCAGTTCTTC. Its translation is CAWSDPAASSYNEQFF.

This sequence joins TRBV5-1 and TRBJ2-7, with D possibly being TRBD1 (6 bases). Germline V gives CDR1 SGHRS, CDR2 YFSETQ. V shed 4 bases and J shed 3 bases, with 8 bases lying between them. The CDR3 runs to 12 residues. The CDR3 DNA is TGCGCCAGCAGCGAAGGGGGCTACGAGCAGTACTTC. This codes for CASSEGGYEQYF.